This entry concerns a single T cell receptor beta chain. The germline gives CDR1 MGHDK, CDR2 SYGVNS. V was pared by 3 bases and J by 4 bases, with 12 bases between. This CDR3 has 14 residues. Seattle-derived patients entered the study during active infection and were followed longitudinally. The data are from a study of blood T cell repertoires in COVID-19. In the study's own analysis: Amplification with reference gene primers provided the estimates of nucleated cell counts. Some clones are missing from TCRdb's copy, which holds only in-frame ones; the method was immunoSEQ multiplex PCR. From that table come the V and J calls and clone size; the DNA was used to work out D and trimming. The sample holds approximately 330,000 clones, about nine tenths seen once.

This clonotype was obtained from a young man with COVID-19, enrolled during active disease. V gene TRBV25-1 combines with J gene TRBJ2-5; D unclear. Sequencing input: peripheral blood. Here the CDR3 reads CASSDSSLRETQYF. In nucleotides, the CDR3 is TGTGCCAGCAGTGATAGCAGTCTACGAGAGACCCAGTACTTC.